Reported below is one TCR beta chain. This clonotype was observed a few times. Its antigen remains unidentified. Base qualities are not provided; no much larger clone lies one nucleotide away. The library was generated by 5' RACE. Sequencing used an Illumina HiSeq 2500. A second PCR of 7 to 11 cycles was run with a J-beta primer mix and a sample-barcoded 5' primer. A unique molecular identifier was introduced onto each TCR beta cDNA molecule by a template-switch 5' adaptor carrying 12 random nucleotides. At least 3 million CDR3-containing paired-end reads were obtained from each sample. The Mint cDNA synthesis kit, primed by a TRBC-specific oligonucleotide, was used to synthesize first-strand cDNA from all RNA. All cDNA was treated with uracil-DNA glycosylase and then went through a first 18-cycle PCR with the universal primers M1SS and BC2_uni_R. The authors' pipeline ran thus. Normalization of each sample was performed by random selection of 1 million high-quality reads, each carrying a distinct molecular identifier. Instead of being binned into consensus sequences, reads that shared molecular identifiers were thrown out. MiTCR, set to a Q25 quality threshold and the strictest error-elimination algorithm, was used for CDR3 identification, clonotype clustering and error correction. Lower-bound total TCR beta diversity was estimated with a nonparametric unseen species model using Euler transformation. The public reads were run again by TCRdb, first through fastp at Q25 and then through MiXCR, and only productive beta chains were kept. Rows with a matching CDR3 protein are joined into one entry that keeps the most common DNA and genes. These V and J calls rely on TCRdb rather than the paper's analysis. This sample is represented by about 970,000 distinct CDR3 sequences; about 51% of them were singletons. The ten largest account for over 20% of the sample.

This entry belongs to a study of blood T cells in healthy people across ages (dated by TCRdb to between 2015 and 2016). For the study in its entirety: In model experiments, template switching captured about one uniquely barcoded TCR beta cDNA molecule for every two T cells. The study measured age-related changes in TCR beta repertoire diversity using deep sequencing normalized with unique cDNA molecular identifiers. The donors were split into four age groups: young (average 16 years), middle-aged (39), aged (over 55) and long-lived (roughly 86). Donors of different ages were randomly distributed across sequencing lanes to avoid experimental bias. Using the same blood draw, the study looked at two additional independent replicas of 1 million unique cDNA reads for two donors, one aged 18 to 29 and the other aged 80 or older.

The investigation overall reported the following: Estimates of total diversity based on one million sequenced T cells were considered lower bounds and underestimates. A strong correlation was found between observed TCR beta diversity and the percentage of naive T cells measured by flow cytometry. Compared with the aged group, the long-lived group had more naive CD4+ T cells, fewer expanded clones and increased TCR diversity, a pattern suggesting age selection. Because the CMV infection status of the donors was unknown, age-related changes in expanded clonotypes may potentially have been confounded. Conclusive comparison of naive and antigen-experienced compartments was prevented by the profiling of bulk unsorted PBMCs. As age increased, observed TCR beta diversity per million T cells dropped in a roughly linear way, and a significant reduction was already evident by age roughly 40.

The V end loses 6 bases and the J end loses 0 bases, and a stretch of 13 bases separates them. From the germline V gene, CDR1 is SGHVS and CDR2 is FQNEAQ. There are 15 amino acids in the CDR3, from cysteine to phenylalanine inclusive. Just the 45-base CDR3 DNA is kept, in frame starting at base 1. Donors were 39 systemically healthy Caucasian individuals from Russia aged roughly 6 to 95 years. Ten milliliters of peripheral blood were drawn from each donor into EDTA-treated Vacutainer tubes. Ficoll-Paque density-gradient centrifugation was used to isolate PBMCs, with at least 6.5 million per sample. Total RNA, at least 6 micrograms per sample, was extracted from PBMCs with Trizol reagent. For every donor, an aliquot of PBMCs went through flow cytometry to measure the percentages of naive CD45RAhigh/CD27high T cells.

The sequence joins TRBV7-8 to TRBJ2-3; tentative D gene TRBD2, with 5 bases matching. Input material: blood. The receptor was isolated from an older woman in good health. DNA sequence: TGTGCCAGCAGAGAAACTAGGTTGAGCACAGATACGCAGTATTTT. This translates into CASRETRLSTDTQYF.